This T cell receptor (beta chain) derives from a study of T cells in Graves' hyperthyroidism and ophthalmopathy. Amplification targeted TCR beta CDR3 regions from RNA transcripts. Initially, a first-round RT-PCR of the TCR CDR3 employed the HTBI primer set. MiXCR was run by TCRdb on the multiplex PCR reads, yielding one entry per CDR3 protein. The profile shows about 260,000 distinct CDR3 sequences, 15% to 20% of them singletons. V lost 8 bases and J lost 7; bases outside the gene matches: 13. The CDR3 contains 16 residues. The germline gives CDR1 MDHEN, CDR2 SYDVKM. This chain joins TRBV28 and TRBJ1-5; 11 positions agree with TRBD1. Sequencing was carried out using blood. The origin of this receptor is a woman aged 18 to 35 with Graves' ophthalmopathy. CDR3 nucleotides: TGTGCCAGCCCCTCCGGGACAGGGGGAAGTCGGCAGCCCCAGCATTTT. Residues: CASPSGTGGSRQPQHF.